A selection of T cell receptor beta chains follows, all from one sample in a study of neurological immune-mediated disorders. TCRdb re-derived calls from the 5' RACE reads in MiXCR, one entry per CDR3 protein. The sample lists approximately 38,000 distinct CDR3 sequences, approximately 7.2% occurring once. The sample was CD4+ T cells from blood. These receptors originate from a man aged 45-65 years in good health. Both conserved end residues are part of each CDR3. A D gene is named only where the DNA matches it firmly. The listing skips clone size in some rows; elsewhere it reads once, few, many or a size class.

V	D	size	J	CDR3	DNA
TRBV11-2	TRBD2	many	TRBJ2-1	CASSLGASTSGNEQFF	TGTGCCAGCAGCTTAGGGGCTTCGACTAGCGGTAATGAGCAGTTCTTC
TRBV4-2	TRBD2	many	TRBJ2-7	CASSLGLALGYEQYF	TGTGCCAGCAGCCTCGGACTAGCTTTGGGCTACGAGCAGTACTTC
TRBV11-3	NA	many	TRBJ2-1	CASSDGTGAHNEQFF	TGTGCCAGCAGCGACGGGACGGGAGCCCACAATGAGCAGTTCTTC
TRBV6-2/TRBV6-3	NA	many	TRBJ2-4	CASRKRSGGIQYF	TGTGCCAGCAGAAAGCGGTCAGGAGGGATTCAGTACTTC
TRBV20-1	NA	many	TRBJ2-2	CSARVRGNTGELFF	TGCAGTGCTAGAGTCAGGGGTAACACCGGGGAGCTGTTTTTT
TRBV6-5	NA	few	TRBJ2-6	CASSFSGANVLTF	TGTGCCAGCAGTTTCTCTGGGGCCAACGTCCTGACTTTC
TRBV30	NA	NA	TRBJ2-3	CAFDRTDTQYF	TGTGCCTTTGACAGAACAGATACGCAGTATTTT
TRBV6-5	NA	many	TRBJ2-5	CASSYGLARLETQYF	TGTGCCAGCAGTTACGGGCTAGCTCGATTGGAGACCCAGTACTTC
TRBV3-1	TRBD1	many	TRBJ2-5	CASSQGTGRCHF	TGTGCCAGCAGCCAAGGGACAGGCAGATGTCACTTC
TRBV5-4	TRBD2	NA	TRBJ2-1	CASSRRTSGRFEQFF	TGTGCCAGCAGCCGAAGGACTAGCGGGAGATTTGAGCAGTTCTTC
TRBV6-5	NA	NA	TRBJ2-2	CASPETGELFF	TGTGCCAGCCCGGAAACCGGGGAGCTGTTTTTT
TRBV5-1	TRBD2	many	TRBJ2-5	CASSRTSGGGQETQYF	TGCGCCAGCAGCCGTACTAGCGGGGGGGGGCAAGAGACCCAGTACTTC
TRBV5-6	TRBD2	many	TRBJ2-1	CASSHKLAPHNEQFF	TGTGCCAGCAGCCACAAACTAGCGCCTCACAATGAGCAGTTCTTC
TRBV5-1	NA	many	TRBJ2-7	CASSLQTGESYEQYF	TGCGCCAGCAGCTTGCAAACGGGAGAGTCCTACGAGCAGTACTTC
TRBV9	NA	many	TRBJ2-1	CASSSSGHFDEQFF	TGTGCCAGCAGCTCCAGCGGACACTTTGATGAGCAGTTCTTC
TRBV24-1	NA	many	TRBJ1-2	CATSSGGTIYGYTF	TGTGCCACCAGTTCGGGAGGGACGATCTATGGCTACACCTTC
TRBV7-3	TRBD1	many	TRBJ2-1	CASSSGQGAYNEQFF	TGTGCCAGCAGTTCCGGACAGGGGGCCTACAATGAGCAGTTCTTC
TRBV5-1	TRBD2	NA	TRBJ2-1	CASSASGTSGFDEQFF	TGCGCCAGCAGCGCCTCCGGGACTAGCGGCTTCGATGAGCAGTTCTTC
TRBV20-1	TRBD2	many	TRBJ2-1	CSASSIAGAHNEQFF	TGCAGTGCTAGTTCGATAGCGGGAGCCCACAATGAGCAGTTCTTC
TRBV12-3/TRBV12-4	NA	many	TRBJ2-7	CASSLSLGPAAGEQYF	TGTGCCAGCAGTTTATCTTTGGGGCCGGCCGCTGGCGAGCAGTACTTC
TRBV6-6	TRBD1	many	TRBJ1-6	CASGIQGGAYNSPLHF	TGTGCCAGCGGTATACAGGGGGGCGCCTATAATTCACCCCTCCACTTT
TRBV20-1	TRBD2	many	TRBJ2-3	CSARPLAGGADTQYF	TGCAGTGCTAGGCCCCTAGCGGGAGGGGCAGATACGCAGTATTTT
TRBV7-2	NA	many	TRBJ2-7	CASSLPGGRITYEQYF	TGTGCCAGCAGCTTACCCGGAGGACGGATTACCTACGAGCAGTACTTC
TRBV24-1	NA	many	TRBJ2-5	CATSERRDYQETQYF	TGTGCCACCAGTGAGCGACGGGACTACCAAGAGACCCAGTACTTC
TRBV12-3/TRBV12-4	NA	many	TRBJ2-2	CASSLAARNTGELFF	TGTGCCAGCAGTTTAGCAGCGCGGAACACCGGGGAGCTGTTTTTT
TRBV5-6	NA	many	TRBJ2-3	CASSYVRGTDTQYF	TGTGCCAGCAGCTACGTCAGGGGAACAGATACGCAGTATTTT
TRBV18	TRBD2	NA	TRBJ2-1	CASSPPGSGGTYNEQFF	TGTGCCAGCTCACCACCGGGGTCGGGAGGGACGTACAATGAGCAGTTCTTC
TRBV19	NA	many	TRBJ1-5	CASSIREGEPQHF	TGTGCCAGTAGTATTCGGGAAGGAGAGCCCCAGCATTTT
TRBV5-1	TRBD1	many	TRBJ2-4	CASSPGTDHLQYF	TGCGCCAGCAGCCCCGGGACAGATCACCTCCAGTACTTC
TRBV5-1	NA	few	TRBJ2-7	CASKGEYEQYF	TGCGCCAGCAAGGGGGAATACGAGCAGTACTTC
TRBV29-1	NA	many	TRBJ2-1	CSVPRGASAYNEQFF	TGCAGCGTTCCACGGGGGGCTAGCGCCTACAATGAGCAGTTCTTC
TRBV4-1	NA	many	TRBJ2-7	CASSPDGRFYEQYF	TGCGCCAGCAGCCCCGACGGCCGGTTTTACGAGCAGTACTTC
TRBV5-1	TRBD1	many	TRBJ2-7	CASSLTAGGYEQYF	TGCGCCAGCAGCTTGACGGCAGGGGGCTACGAGCAGTACTTC
TRBV7-2	NA	NA	TRBJ2-3	CASSAWASERTDTQYF	TGTGCCAGCAGCGCATGGGCTAGCGAACGCACAGATACGCAGTATTTT
TRBV5-1	NA	many	TRBJ2-7	CASSWDFHPTSYEQYF	TGCGCCAGCAGCTGGGACTTCCACCCCACCTCCTACGAGCAGTACTTC
TRBV5-4	TRBD2	NA	TRBJ2-1	CASRSRGREGQNEQFF	TGTGCCAGCAGGTCCCGTGGGCGGGAGGGCCAAAATGAGCAGTTCTTC
TRBV11-3	NA	many	TRBJ2-2	CASSLAQWGANTGELFF	TGTGCCAGCAGCTTAGCCCAGTGGGGGGCGAACACCGGGGAGCTGTTTTTT
TRBV7-2	NA	many	TRBJ2-1	CASSFLSAEQFF	TGTGCCAGCAGCTTCCTTAGCGCTGAGCAGTTCTTC
TRBV4-3	NA	many	TRBJ2-5	CASSQGWGIHETQYF	TGCGCCAGCAGCCAAGGATGGGGGATTCATGAGACCCAGTACTTC
TRBV27	NA	many	TRBJ2-7	CASSLGGRSSYEQYF	TGTGCCAGCAGTTTAGGAGGAAGGAGCTCCTACGAGCAGTACTTC
TRBV4-2	NA	many	TRBJ2-1	CASSVGSRLAPTPGNNEQFF	TGTGCCAGCAGCGTGGGATCAAGGCTAGCGCCTACACCCGGGAACAATGAGCAGTTCTTC
TRBV20-1	TRBD2	many	TRBJ2-1	CSARLAGAYNEQFF	TGCAGTGCTAGACTAGCGGGGGCCTACAATGAGCAGTTCTTC
TRBV5-1	TRBD1	NA	TRBJ2-5	CASSGQGVQETQYF	TGCGCCAGCAGCGGACAGGGGGTACAAGAGACCCAGTACTTC
TRBV19	NA	few	TRBJ1-2	CASSIGPTNYGYTF	TGTGCCAGTAGTATCGGGCCGACCAACTATGGCTACACCTTC
TRBV12-3/TRBV12-4	TRBD1	many	TRBJ2-1	CASSPGTGSFEQFF	TGTGCCAGCAGTCCCGGGACAGGTTCTTTTGAGCAGTTCTTC
TRBV7-2	NA	many	TRBJ2-3	CASSSMRQSTDTQYF	TGTGCCAGCAGCTCCATGCGACAAAGCACAGATACGCAGTATTTT
TRBV28	NA	many	TRBJ2-4	CASNQGGKNIQYF	TGTGCCAGCAACCAGGGGGGGAAAAACATTCAGTACTTC